Only a few counts were recorded for the clone carrying this T cell receptor beta chain. Its target is not known. Each sample's TCRbeta library yielded on average around 44,000 productive templates. The protocol was immunoSEQ multiplex PCR, while the TCRdb copy is restricted to in-frame clones and leaves out a portion. The sample lists about 5,500 clones, about 93% seen once, with roughly 35% in the top ten. This sample was taken from a study of STAT3 mutations in large granular lymphocyte leukemia. At the level of the study: Among longitudinally sequenced T-LGLL patients, roughly half had canonical activating STAT3 mutations detected.

Study results and limitations: A small but highly pathogenic clone may have been missed. In T-cell large granular lymphocyte leukemia, about half of patients showed multiple immunodominant subclonotypes.

The V and J ends lost 5 bases and 2 bases respectively, with 15 bases between them. The CDR3 sequence is 15 residues long. Germline-derived CDR1 and CDR2 are SGHTA and FQGNSA. Sequencing was done on a sample of peripheral blood mononuclear cells. J is TRBJ1-1 and V is TRBV7-2; the D is unclear. The source is a man in his 60s with T-cell large granular lymphocyte leukemia. Some clones in this sample may be carry-over from other donors' samples. The CDR3 sequence is CASSPLPRPNTEAFF. DNA for the CDR3: TGTGCCAGCAGCCCCCTACCCCGCCCTAACACTGAAGCTTTCTTT.